Listed below are T cell receptor beta chains from one sample, sequenced in a study of blood T cells in healthy people across ages. TCRdb re-analysed the 5' RACE reads in MiXCR, keeping a single row per CDR3 protein. The sample lists approximately 1.5 million distinct CDR3 sequences, approximately 39% occurring once. The sequencing input was blood. These receptors came from a woman aged 18 to 35 in good health. CDR3s include the opening cysteine and the closing phenylalanine or tryptophan. Fields, in order: D gene, J gene, V gene, clone size, CDR3 DNA, CDR3 protein. D genes are given only for firm matches. Rows may omit the clone size; those that give it use once, few, many or a size class.

D: -; J: TRBJ2-7; V: TRBV6-1; size: -; DNA: TGTGCCAGCAGTGAATGGGTGCTACCTTCCTACGAGCAGTACTTC; CDR3: CASSEWVLPSYEQYF
D: -; J: TRBJ1-6; V: TRBV20-1; size: -; DNA: TGCAGTGCTAGCCTCGGACGGTGGAATTCACCCCTCCACTTT; CDR3: CSASLGRWNSPLHF
D: TRBD2; J: TRBJ2-7; V: TRBV20-1; size: -; DNA: TGCAGTGCTGGCATAGCGGGGAACTCCTACAATGAGCAGTACTTC; CDR3: CSAGIAGNSYNEQYF
D: -; J: TRBJ1-1; V: TRBV5-1; size: few; DNA: TGCGCCAGCAGCTTTGTTCCGGGGCTGAACACTGAAGCTTTCTTT; CDR3: CASSFVPGLNTEAFF
D: TRBD1; J: TRBJ2-1; V: TRBV7-2; size: -; DNA: TGTGCCAGCAGCTTAGCACAGGGGTTTTACAATGAGCAGTTCTTC; CDR3: CASSLAQGFYNEQFF
D: TRBD2; J: TRBJ2-1; V: TRBV12-3/TRBV12-4; size: -; DNA: TGTGCCAGCAGATTCGTCGGGAGGGGGAATGAGCAGTTCTTC; CDR3: CASRFVGRGNEQFF
D: -; J: TRBJ2-4; V: TRBV25-1; size: few; DNA: TGTGCCCCCTGGTGGAACATTCAGTACTTC; CDR3: CAPWWNIQYF
D: -; J: TRBJ1-6; V: TRBV15; size: few; DNA: TGTGCCACCAGCAGAGCCTTTGGAAATTCACCCCTCCACTTT; CDR3: CATSRAFGNSPLHF
D: -; J: TRBJ2-7; V: TRBV27; size: -; DNA: TGTGCCAGCAGTCTTACCGGGTCGAACTCCTACGAGCAGTACTTC; CDR3: CASSLTGSNSYEQYF
D: TRBD1; J: TRBJ2-6; V: TRBV7-2; size: -; DNA: TGTGCCAGCAGCAGGGACAGCTGCTCTGGGGCCAACGTCCTGACTTTC; CDR3: CASSRDSCSGANVLTF
D: -; J: TRBJ2-3; V: TRBV15; size: -; DNA: TGTGCCACCCGGGGGACGGACCCCCGACTTGTATCGCAGTATTTT; CDR3: CATRGTDPRLVSQYF
D: TRBD2; J: TRBJ2-1; V: TRBV7-2; size: few; DNA: TGTGCCAGCAGACAGCGGGGGGGCCCCTACAATGAGCAGTTCTTC; CDR3: CASRQRGGPYNEQFF
D: -; J: TRBJ2-3; V: TRBV10-3; size: few; DNA: TGTGCCATCAGTGAGCCCCTTTTAGACTCCACGGTCGATACGCAGTATTTT; CDR3: CAISEPLLDSTVDTQYF
D: -; J: TRBJ2-1; V: TRBV5-1; size: -; DNA: TGCGCCAGCAGCACACTAGAGAATGAGCAGTTCTTC; CDR3: CASSTLENEQFF
D: -; J: TRBJ2-3; V: TRBV20-1; size: -; DNA: TGCAGTGCTAGGGAGCTTGGGCAGGGAGGAGATACGCAGTATTTT; CDR3: CSARELGQGGDTQYF
D: -; J: TRBJ1-4; V: TRBV7-2; size: -; DNA: TGTGCCAGCAGCCTTTTTAATGAAAAACTGTTTTTT; CDR3: CASSLFNEKLFF
D: -; J: TRBJ2-5; V: TRBV27; size: -; DNA: TGTGCCAGCAGTGTATCAGCCAGTAACCGGCAGTACTTC; CDR3: CASSVSASNRQYF
D: -; J: TRBJ2-3; V: TRBV20-1; size: -; DNA: TGCAGTGCTAGAGTTCCCCTCACAGATACGCAGTATTTT; CDR3: CSARVPLTDTQYF
D: -; J: TRBJ2-3; V: TRBV21-1; size: -; DNA: TGTGCCAGCAGCAAAGTAAGGGGACAGGGCACAGATACGCAGTATTTT; CDR3: CASSKVRGQGTDTQYF
D: -; J: TRBJ2-5; V: TRBV6-5; size: -; DNA: TGTGCCAGCAGTTACTCGTCGGGCTACCTAGGAGAGACCCAGTACTTC; CDR3: CASSYSSGYLGETQYF
D: TRBD1; J: TRBJ1-1; V: TRBV20-1; size: few; DNA: TGCAGTGCTGGACCAGGGGGGGACACTGAAGCTTTCTTT; CDR3: CSAGPGGDTEAFF
D: -; J: TRBJ2-1; V: TRBV7-2; size: few; DNA: TGTGCCAGCACCCCAAAAACTAGGTCTTACAATGAGCAGTTCTTC; CDR3: CASTPKTRSYNEQFF
D: TRBD2; J: TRBJ2-7; V: TRBV29-1; size: -; DNA: TGCAGCGTTGAAATACTAGCGGGGCCTGGCGAGCAGTACTTC; CDR3: CSVEILAGPGEQYF
D: -; J: TRBJ2-7; V: TRBV5-1; size: -; DNA: TGCGCCAGCAGCTGGGGACACGCCTACGAGCAGTACTTC; CDR3: CASSWGHAYEQYF
D: TRBD1; J: TRBJ1-2; V: TRBV7-8; size: -; DNA: TGTGCCAGCAGCAGACTAGCCGGGACAGTGGAAGGCTACACCTTC; CDR3: CASSRLAGTVEGYTF
D: -; J: TRBJ2-5; V: TRBV7-9; size: few; DNA: TGTGCCAGCAGCTTTTCGACGGATCAAGAGACCCAGTACTTC; CDR3: CASSFSTDQETQYF
D: -; J: TRBJ2-3; V: TRBV6-5; size: many; DNA: TGTGCCAGCAGACCTTTCGGCTCCACAGATACGCAGTATTTT; CDR3: CASRPFGSTDTQYF
D: -; J: TRBJ2-1; V: TRBV7-9; size: -; DNA: TGTGCCAGCAGCCCATATTCGAGGTACAATGAGCAGTTCTTC; CDR3: CASSPYSRYNEQFF
D: -; J: TRBJ1-5; V: TRBV10-3; size: few; DNA: TGTGCCACCACGGAAGGCAATCAGCCCCAGCATTTT; CDR3: CATTEGNQPQHF
D: TRBD1; J: TRBJ1-6; V: TRBV7-2; size: few; DNA: TGTGCCAGCAGCCTAATGACAGGGAGTAATTCACCCCTCCACTTT; CDR3: CASSLMTGSNSPLHF
D: -; J: TRBJ2-4; V: TRBV12-3/TRBV12-4; size: -; DNA: TGTGCCAGCAGTTTAGGCAAGTGGGAAAACATTCAGTACTTC; CDR3: CASSLGKWENIQYF
D: -; J: TRBJ2-3; V: TRBV6-2/TRBV6-3; size: few; DNA: TGTGCCAGCAGTTACTCGGTTCGGCGGATGCTTCTAATTAGCACAGATACGCAGTATTTT; CDR3: CASSYSVRRMLLISTDTQYF
D: -; J: TRBJ2-7; V: TRBV7-2; size: -; DNA: TGTGCCAGCAGTACGACTTGGAGCTCCTACGAGCAGTACTTC; CDR3: CASSTTWSSYEQYF
D: -; J: TRBJ2-7; V: TRBV6-1; size: -; DNA: TGTGCCAGCAGTGAACCAGGGATCTCCTACGAGCAGTACTTC; CDR3: CASSEPGISYEQYF
D: -; J: TRBJ1-1; V: TRBV11-2; size: -; DNA: TGTGCCAGCAGCTTAAATCAGGAGCCTGAAGCTTTCTTT; CDR3: CASSLNQEPEAFF
D: -; J: TRBJ2-7; V: TRBV2; size: few; DNA: TGTGCCAGCAGTCGGTTTGTCTCCTACGAGCAGTACTTC; CDR3: CASSRFVSYEQYF
D: -; J: TRBJ2-5; V: TRBV12-3/TRBV12-4; size: many; DNA: TGTGCCAGCAGTCCCCATAGAAAGGCAGAGACCCAGTACTTC; CDR3: CASSPHRKAETQYF
D: TRBD2; J: TRBJ2-1; V: TRBV20-1; size: -; DNA: TGCAGTGCTCGTTCGCCGGGACTAGCGGGATACAGGGAGCAGTTCTTC; CDR3: CSARSPGLAGYREQFF
D: TRBD1; J: TRBJ1-2; V: TRBV7-9; size: -; DNA: TGTGCGAGCAGTCACGGACAGGTACTCTATGGCTACACCTTC; CDR3: CASSHGQVLYGYTF
D: -; J: TRBJ2-6; V: TRBV6-2/TRBV6-3; size: -; DNA: TGTGCCAGCAGTTCCGCGTGGGCGCAAAGCCCTGGGGCCAACGTCCTGACTTTC; CDR3: CASSSAWAQSPGANVLTF
D: TRBD2; J: TRBJ2-7; V: TRBV20-1; size: once; DNA: TGCAGTGCAAGGCCGTGGGAGGGCTACAATGAGCAGTACTTC; CDR3: CSARPWEGYNEQYF
D: -; J: TRBJ2-7; V: TRBV12-3/TRBV12-4; size: -; DNA: TGTGCCAGCAGCCCGTCCCCGGGGCGGATCTACGAGCAGTACTTC; CDR3: CASSPSPGRIYEQYF